The source of this T cell receptor beta chain is a study of blood T cells in healthy people across ages (dated by TCRdb to between 2014 and 2017). Regarding the research as a whole: In model experiments, roughly one uniquely barcoded TCR beta cDNA molecule per two T cells was captured by template switching. The study analyzed two additional independent replicas of 1 million unique cDNA reads from the same blood draw for two donors, one aged 18 to 30 and one aged 80 or older. Donors of different ages were randomly distributed across sequencing lanes to avoid experimental bias. The donors were divided into four age groups: young (average around 17 years), middle-aged (about 39), aged (roughly 66) and long-lived (around 87). The study measured age-related changes in TCR beta repertoire diversity using deep sequencing normalized with unique cDNA molecular identifiers.

Points on this clonotype: Its recognized antigen is unknown. Qualities for individual bases were not recorded, and no much larger clone is one base off.

The paper's findings and limits, for the study overall: The percentage of naive T cells measured by flow cytometry correlated strongly with observed TCR beta diversity. Estimates of total diversity based on one million sequenced T cells were considered lower bounds and underestimates. Donor CMV infection status was unknown, potentially confounding age-related changes in expanded clonotypes. Bulk unsorted PBMC profiling prevented conclusive comparison of naive and antigen-experienced compartments. As age increased, observed TCR beta diversity per million T cells dropped in a roughly linear way, and a significant reduction was already evident by age about 40. The long-lived group showed more naive CD4+ T cells, fewer expanded clones and increased TCR diversity than the aged group, suggesting age selection.

Library method: 5' RACE. The listed sequencing device is Illumina HiSeq 2500. A second PCR of about 6 to 11 cycles was performed with a sample-barcoded 5' primer and a J-beta primer mix. A unique molecular identifier was introduced onto each TCR beta cDNA molecule by a template-switch 5' adaptor carrying 12 random nucleotides. Each sample yielded at least 3 million CDR3-containing paired-end reads. First-strand cDNA was synthesized from all RNA with the Mint cDNA synthesis kit, primed by a TRBC-specific oligonucleotide. Following uracil-DNA glycosylase treatment, all cDNA underwent a first 18-cycle PCR with the universal primers M1SS and BC2_uni_R. In the authors' own workflow: Normalization of each sample was performed by random selection of 1 million high-quality reads, each carrying a distinct molecular identifier. Reads with shared molecular identifiers were discarded instead of being binned into consensus sequences. MiTCR, with a Q25 quality threshold and the strictest error-elimination algorithm, was used for CDR3 identification, clonotype clustering and error correction. A nonparametric unseen species model using Euler transformation provided a lower-bound estimate of total TCR beta diversity. Using fastp trimming at Q25 and MiXCR clonotype assembly, TCRdb reanalyzed the public sequencing data and kept in-frame beta chains. Each entry is one CDR3 protein sequence, shown with its most common DNA and genes. The V and J calls here are based on TCRdb, not the publication. The sample table records more than 650,000 distinct CDR3 sequences; approximately 55% of these occur just once. The top ten clonotypes cover about two fifths of the sample.

Systemically healthy Caucasian individuals from Russia, over 30 in total and aged about 6 to 95 years, were included as donors. Around 10 milliliters of peripheral blood were drawn from each donor into EDTA-treated Vacutainer tubes. PBMCs were isolated by Ficoll-Paque density-gradient centrifugation, with at least 6.5 million obtained per sample. Total RNA was extracted from PBMCs with Trizol reagent, with at least 5 micrograms obtained per sample. For every donor, an aliquot of PBMCs went through flow cytometry to measure the percentages of naive CD45RAhigh/CD27high T cells. This TCR was recovered from a man aged 80 or over in good health. Sequencing input: blood.

CDR3 loop: CASSREYGYTF. The DNA sequence follows: TGTGCCAGCAGCCGCGAATATGGCTACACCTTC. The chain is encoded by TRBV7-2 joined to TRBJ1-2; the D gene is unclear. Based on the germline V gene, the CDR1 and CDR2 sequences are SGHTA and FQGNSA. The CDR3 holds 11 amino acids from the cysteine to the phenylalanine. This entry keeps only the CDR3 DNA: 33 bases, framed from base 1. Trimming costs V 5 bases and J 5 bases, and their ends lie 6 bases apart.